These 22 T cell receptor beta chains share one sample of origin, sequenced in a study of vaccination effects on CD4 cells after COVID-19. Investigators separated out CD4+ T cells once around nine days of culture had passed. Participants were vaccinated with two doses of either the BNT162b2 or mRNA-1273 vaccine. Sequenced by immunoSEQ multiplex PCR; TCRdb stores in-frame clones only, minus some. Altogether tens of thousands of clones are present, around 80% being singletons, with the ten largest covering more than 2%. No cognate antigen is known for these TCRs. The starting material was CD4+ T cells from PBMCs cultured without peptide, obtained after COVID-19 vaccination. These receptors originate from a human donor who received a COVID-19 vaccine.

Here the CDR3 DNA reads TGTGCCAGCAGTGACTCTTGGAATTCACCCCTCCACTTT. Its protein product is CASSDSWNSPLHF. The chain employs TRBV6-4 and TRBJ1-6, with no clear D. Germline CDR1 is MRHNA and CDR2 is SNTAGT. Trimming cost V 0 bases and J 7 bases, with 4 bases left between them. There are 13 residues in the CDR3.

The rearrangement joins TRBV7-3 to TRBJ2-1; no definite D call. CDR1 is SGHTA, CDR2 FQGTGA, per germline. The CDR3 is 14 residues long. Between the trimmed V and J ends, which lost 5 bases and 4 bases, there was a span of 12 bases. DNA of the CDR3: TGTGCCAGCAGCCCCTTCGCAGCTTACAATGAGCAGTTCTTC. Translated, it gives CASSPFAAYNEQFF.

CDR3 loop: CAISMDRAINEQFF. The CDR3 DNA reads TGTGCCATCTCCATGGACAGGGCCATCAATGAGCAGTTCTTC. The rearrangement links TRBV2 to TRBJ2-1, with 8 bases fitting TRBD1. This CDR3 is built from 14 residues. Germline CDR1 reads SNHLY; CDR2 reads FYNNEI. Unmatched junction bases numbered 11, after V lost 10 bases and J lost 6 bases.

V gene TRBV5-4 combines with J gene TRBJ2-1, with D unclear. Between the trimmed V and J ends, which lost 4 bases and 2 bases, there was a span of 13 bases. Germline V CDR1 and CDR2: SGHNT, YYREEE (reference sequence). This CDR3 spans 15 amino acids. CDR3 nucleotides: TGTGCCAGCAGCCCCCCCCGGCGACCCTACAATGAGCAGTTCTTC. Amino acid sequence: CASSPPRRPYNEQFF.

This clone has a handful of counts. In DNA, the CDR3 is TGTGCCAGCAGGCAAGGGACCTCACCCCTCCACTTT. The encoded protein is CASRQGTSPLHF. V gene TRBV28 combines with J gene TRBJ1-6, with D possibly TRBD1 on 5 matching bases. The CDR3 length is 12 residues. Germline assignment: CDR1 MDHEN and CDR2 SYDVKM. Trimming took 6 bases from V and 10 from J, leaving 10 bases between them.

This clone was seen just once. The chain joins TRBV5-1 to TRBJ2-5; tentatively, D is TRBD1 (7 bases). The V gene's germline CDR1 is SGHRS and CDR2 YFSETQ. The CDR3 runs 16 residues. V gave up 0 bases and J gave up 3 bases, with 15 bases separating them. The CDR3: CASSLAIGRGEETQYF. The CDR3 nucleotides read TGCGCCAGCAGCTTGGCTATCGGCAGGGGGGAAGAGACCCAGTACTTC.

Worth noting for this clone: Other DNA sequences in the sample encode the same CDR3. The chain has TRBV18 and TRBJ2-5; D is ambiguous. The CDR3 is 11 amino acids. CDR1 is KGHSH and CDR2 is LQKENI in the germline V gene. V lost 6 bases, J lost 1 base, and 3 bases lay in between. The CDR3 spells CASSSQETQYF. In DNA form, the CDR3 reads TGTGCCAGCTCGTCCCAAGAGACCCAGTACTTC.

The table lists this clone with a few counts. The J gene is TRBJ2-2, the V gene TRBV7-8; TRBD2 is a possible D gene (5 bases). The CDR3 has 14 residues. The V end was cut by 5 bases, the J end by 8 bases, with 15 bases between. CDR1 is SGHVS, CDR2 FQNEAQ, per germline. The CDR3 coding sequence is TGTGCCAGCAGCCGCGGGTCTCCCCCGGGGGAGCTGTTTTTT. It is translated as CASSRGSPPGELFF.

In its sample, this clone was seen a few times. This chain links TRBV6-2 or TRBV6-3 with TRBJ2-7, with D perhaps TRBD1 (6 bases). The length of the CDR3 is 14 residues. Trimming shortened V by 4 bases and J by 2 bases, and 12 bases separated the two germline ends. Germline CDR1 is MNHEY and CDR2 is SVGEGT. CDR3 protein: CASSFQGNPYEQYV. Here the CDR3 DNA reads TGTGCCAGCAGTTTTCAGGGGAACCCCTACGAGCAGTACGTC.

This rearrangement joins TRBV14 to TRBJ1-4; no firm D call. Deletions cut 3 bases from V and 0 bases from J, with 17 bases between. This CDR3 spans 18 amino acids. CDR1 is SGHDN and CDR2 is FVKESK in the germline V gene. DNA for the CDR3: TGTGCCAGCAGCCACCGTTACGCCTCGGCAGCAACTAATGAAAAACTGTTTTTT. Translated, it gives CASSHRYASAATNEKLFF.

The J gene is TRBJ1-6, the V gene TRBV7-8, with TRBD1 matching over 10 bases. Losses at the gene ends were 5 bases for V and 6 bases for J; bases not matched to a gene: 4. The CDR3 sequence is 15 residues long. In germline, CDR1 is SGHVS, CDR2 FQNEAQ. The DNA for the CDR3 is TGTGCCAGCAGCACGGGGACAGGGGCTAATTCACCCCTCCACTTT. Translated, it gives CASSTGTGANSPLHF.

The CDR3 sequence is CASSYRGYYEQYV. The CDR3 nucleotides read TGTGCCAGCAGTTACCGGGGATACTACGAGCAGTACGTC. The V and J genes are TRBV6-2 or TRBV6-3 and TRBJ2-7; a weak D match, TRBD2 (5 bases). V lost 2 bases and J 3 bases, leaving 8 bases between the germline ends. Germline lookup yields CDR1 MNHEY and CDR2 SVGEGT. CDR3 length: 13 amino acids.

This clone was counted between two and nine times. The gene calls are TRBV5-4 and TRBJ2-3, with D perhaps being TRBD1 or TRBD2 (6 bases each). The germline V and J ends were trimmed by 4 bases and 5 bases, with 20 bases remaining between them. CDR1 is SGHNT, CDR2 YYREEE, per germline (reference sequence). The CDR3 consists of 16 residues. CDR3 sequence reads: CASSNGGGGRVDTQYF. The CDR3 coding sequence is TGTGCCAGCAGCAACGGAGGAGGGGGGCGCGTAGATACGCAGTATTTT.

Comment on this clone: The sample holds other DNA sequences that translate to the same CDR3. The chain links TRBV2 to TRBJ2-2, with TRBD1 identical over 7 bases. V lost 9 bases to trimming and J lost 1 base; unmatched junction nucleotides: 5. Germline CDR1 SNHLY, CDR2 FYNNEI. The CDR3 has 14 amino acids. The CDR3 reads CASFWDRNTGELFF. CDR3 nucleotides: TGTGCCAGTTTCTGGGACAGGAACACCGGGGAGCTGTTTTTT.

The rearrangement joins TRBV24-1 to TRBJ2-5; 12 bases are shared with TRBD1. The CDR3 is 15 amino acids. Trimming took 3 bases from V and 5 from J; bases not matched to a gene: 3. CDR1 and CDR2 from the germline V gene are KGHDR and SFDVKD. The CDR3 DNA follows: TGTGCCACCAGTGATCCCGGGACAGGGGGCGAGACCCAGTACTTC. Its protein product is CATSDPGTGGETQYF.

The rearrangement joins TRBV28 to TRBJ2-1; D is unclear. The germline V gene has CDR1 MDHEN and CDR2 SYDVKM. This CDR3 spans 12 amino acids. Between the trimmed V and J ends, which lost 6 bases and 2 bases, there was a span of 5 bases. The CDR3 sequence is CASSLTYNEQFF. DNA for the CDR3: TGTGCCAGCAGCTTGACCTACAATGAGCAGTTCTTC.

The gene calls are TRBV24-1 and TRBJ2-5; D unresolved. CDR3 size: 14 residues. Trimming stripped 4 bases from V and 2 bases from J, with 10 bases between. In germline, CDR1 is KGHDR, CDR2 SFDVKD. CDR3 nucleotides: TGTGCCACCAGTGACCCGACGGGTCAAGAGACCCAGTACTTC. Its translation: CATSDPTGQETQYF.

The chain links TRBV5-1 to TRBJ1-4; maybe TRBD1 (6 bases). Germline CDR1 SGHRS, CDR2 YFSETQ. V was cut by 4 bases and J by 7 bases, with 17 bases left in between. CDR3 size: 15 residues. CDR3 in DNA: TGCGCCAGCAGCCCCGAGGGGGGGGCCTTTGAAAAACTGTTTTTT. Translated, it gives CASSPEGGAFEKLFF. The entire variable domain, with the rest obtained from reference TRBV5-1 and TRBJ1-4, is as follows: KAGVTQTPRYLIKTRGQQVTLSCSPISGHRSVSWYQQTPGQGLQFLFEYFSETQRNKGNFPGRFSGRQFSNSRSEMNVSTLELGDSALYLCASSPEGGAFEKLFFGSGTQLSVL.

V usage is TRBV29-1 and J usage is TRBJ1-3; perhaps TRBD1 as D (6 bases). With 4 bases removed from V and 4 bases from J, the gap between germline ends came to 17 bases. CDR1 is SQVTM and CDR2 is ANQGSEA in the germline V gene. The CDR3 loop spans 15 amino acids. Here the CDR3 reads CSVGRGSWSGNTIYF. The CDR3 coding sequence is TGCAGCGTTGGGAGGGGGAGTTGGTCGGGAAACACCATATATTTT.

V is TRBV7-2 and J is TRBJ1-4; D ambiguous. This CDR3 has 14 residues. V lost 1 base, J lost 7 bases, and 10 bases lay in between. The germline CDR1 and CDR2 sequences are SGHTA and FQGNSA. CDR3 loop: CASSLGRGSEKLFF. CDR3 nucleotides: TGTGCCAGCAGCTTAGGGAGAGGTAGTGAAAAACTGTTTTTT.

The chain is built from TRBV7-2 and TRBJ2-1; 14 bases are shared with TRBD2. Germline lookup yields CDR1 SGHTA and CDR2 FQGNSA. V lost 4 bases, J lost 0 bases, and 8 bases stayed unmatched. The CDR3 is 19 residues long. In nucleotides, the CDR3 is TGTGCCAGCAGCTCCACCGGGACTAGCGGGGGCAGCTCCTACAATGAGCAGTTCTTC. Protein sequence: CASSSTGTSGGSSYNEQFF.

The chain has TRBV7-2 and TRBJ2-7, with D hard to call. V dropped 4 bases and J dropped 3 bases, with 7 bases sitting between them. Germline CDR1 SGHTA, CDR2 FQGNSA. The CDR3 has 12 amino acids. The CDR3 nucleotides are TGTGCCAGCAGCTACGACGGCTACGAGCAGTACGTC. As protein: CASSYDGYEQYV.